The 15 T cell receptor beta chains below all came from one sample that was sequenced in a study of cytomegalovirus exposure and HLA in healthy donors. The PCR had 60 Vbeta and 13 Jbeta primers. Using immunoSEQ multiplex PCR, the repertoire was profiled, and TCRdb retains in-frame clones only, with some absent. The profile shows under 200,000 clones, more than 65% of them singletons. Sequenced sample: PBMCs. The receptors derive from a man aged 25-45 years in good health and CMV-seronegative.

The CDR3 coding sequence is TGTGCCATCAGTGAGTCGAATAGCGGGAGGGCGAACACCGGGGAGCTGTTTTTT. Translated, it gives CAISESNSGRANTGELFF. The V gene is TRBV10-3, the J gene TRBJ2-2; 11 bases align to TRBD2. V dropped 0 bases and J dropped 0; count of bases not matched to a gene: 3. The germline gives CDR1 ENHRY, CDR2 SYGVKD. The CDR3 is made up of 18 amino acids.

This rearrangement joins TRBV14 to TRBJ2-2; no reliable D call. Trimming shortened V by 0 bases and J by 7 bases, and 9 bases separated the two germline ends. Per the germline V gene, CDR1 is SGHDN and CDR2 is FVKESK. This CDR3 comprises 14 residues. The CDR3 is CASSQDRGGGELFF. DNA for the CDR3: TGTGCCAGCAGCCAAGATCGCGGCGGCGGGGAGCTGTTTTTT.

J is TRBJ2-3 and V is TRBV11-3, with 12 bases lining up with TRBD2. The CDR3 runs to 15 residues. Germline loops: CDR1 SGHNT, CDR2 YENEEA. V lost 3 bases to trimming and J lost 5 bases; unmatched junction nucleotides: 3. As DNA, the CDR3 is TGTGCCAGCAGCTTGACTAGCGGGAGTGGAGATACGCAGTATTTT. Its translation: CASSLTSGSGDTQYF.

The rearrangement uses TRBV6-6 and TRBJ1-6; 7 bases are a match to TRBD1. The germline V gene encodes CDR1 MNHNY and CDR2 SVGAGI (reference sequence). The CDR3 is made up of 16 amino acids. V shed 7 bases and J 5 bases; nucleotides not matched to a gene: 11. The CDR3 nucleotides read TGTGCCAGCACAATCACAGGGGACCCGAATAATTCACCCCTCCACTTT. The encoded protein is CASTITGDPNNSPLHF.

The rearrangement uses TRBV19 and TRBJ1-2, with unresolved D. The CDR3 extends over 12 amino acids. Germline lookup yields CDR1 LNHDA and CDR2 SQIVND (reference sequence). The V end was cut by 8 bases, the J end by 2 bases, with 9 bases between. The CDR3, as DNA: TGTGCCAGTCGAGAAGTAAACTATGGCTACACCTTC. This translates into CASREVNYGYTF.

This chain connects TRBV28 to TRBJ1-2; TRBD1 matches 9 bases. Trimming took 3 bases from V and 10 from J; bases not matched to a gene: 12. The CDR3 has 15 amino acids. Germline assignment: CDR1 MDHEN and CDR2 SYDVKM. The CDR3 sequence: CASSLPTGGLVAYTF. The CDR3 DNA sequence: TGTGCCAGCAGTTTGCCGACAGGGGGACTTGTAGCCTACACCTTC.

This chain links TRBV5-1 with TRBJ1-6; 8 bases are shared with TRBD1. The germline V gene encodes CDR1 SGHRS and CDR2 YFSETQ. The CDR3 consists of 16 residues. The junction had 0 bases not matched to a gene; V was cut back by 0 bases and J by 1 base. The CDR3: CASSLGTGSYNSPLHF. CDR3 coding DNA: TGCGCCAGCAGCTTGGGGACAGGGTCCTATAATTCACCCCTCCACTTT.

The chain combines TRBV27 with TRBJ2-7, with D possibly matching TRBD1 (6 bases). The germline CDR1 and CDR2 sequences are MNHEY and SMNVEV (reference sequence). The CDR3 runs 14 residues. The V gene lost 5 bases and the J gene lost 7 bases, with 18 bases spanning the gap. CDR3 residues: CASSNRDLRNEQYF. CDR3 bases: TGTGCCAGCAGTAACAGGGACCTGCGCAATGAGCAGTACTTC.

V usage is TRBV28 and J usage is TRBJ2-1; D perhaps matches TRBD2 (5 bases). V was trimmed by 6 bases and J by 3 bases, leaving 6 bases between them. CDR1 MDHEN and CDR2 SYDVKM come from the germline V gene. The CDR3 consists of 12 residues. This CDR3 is CASRRDYNEQFF. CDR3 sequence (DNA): TGTGCCAGCAGACGGGACTACAATGAGCAGTTCTTC. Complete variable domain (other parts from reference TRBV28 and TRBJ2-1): DVKVTQSSRYLVKRTGEKVFLECVQDMDHENMFWYRQDPGLGLRLIYFSYDVKMKEKGDIPEGYSVSREKKERFSLILESASTNQTSMYLCASRRDYNEQFFGPGTRLTVL.

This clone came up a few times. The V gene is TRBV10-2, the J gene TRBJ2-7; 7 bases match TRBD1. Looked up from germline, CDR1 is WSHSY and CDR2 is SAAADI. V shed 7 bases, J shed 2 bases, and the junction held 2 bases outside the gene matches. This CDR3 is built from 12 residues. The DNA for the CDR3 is TGCGCCAGCACCACAGGGGCCTACGAGCAGTACTTC. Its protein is CASTTGAYEQYF.

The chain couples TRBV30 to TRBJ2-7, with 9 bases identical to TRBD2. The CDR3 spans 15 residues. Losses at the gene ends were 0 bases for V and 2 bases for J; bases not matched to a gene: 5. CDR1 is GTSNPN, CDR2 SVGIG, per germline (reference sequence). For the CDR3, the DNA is TGTGCCTGGAGTGTTCGGGCGGGAGGGCCCTACGAGCAGTACTTC. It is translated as CAWSVRAGGPYEQYF.

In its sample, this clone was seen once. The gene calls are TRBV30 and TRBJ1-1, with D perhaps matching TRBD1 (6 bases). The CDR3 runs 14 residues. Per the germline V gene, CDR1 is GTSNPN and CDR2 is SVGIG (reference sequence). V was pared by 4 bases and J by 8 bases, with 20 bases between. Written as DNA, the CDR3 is TGTGCCTGGAAATTTAGATCAGGGGCCCTCGAAGCTTTCTTT. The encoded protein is CAWKFRSGALEAFF.

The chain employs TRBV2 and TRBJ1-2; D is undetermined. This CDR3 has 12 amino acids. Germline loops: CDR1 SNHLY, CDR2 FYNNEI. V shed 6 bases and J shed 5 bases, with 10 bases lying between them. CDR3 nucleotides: TGTGCCAGCAGCGGAACAGAGTATGGCTACACCTTC. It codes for CASSGTEYGYTF.

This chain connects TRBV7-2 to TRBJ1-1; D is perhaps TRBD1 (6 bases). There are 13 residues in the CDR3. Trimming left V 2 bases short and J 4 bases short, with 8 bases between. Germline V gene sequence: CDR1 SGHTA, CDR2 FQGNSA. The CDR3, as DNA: TGTGCCAGCAGCTTATTAGGGGGCACTGAAGCTTTCTTT. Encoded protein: CASSLLGGTEAFF.

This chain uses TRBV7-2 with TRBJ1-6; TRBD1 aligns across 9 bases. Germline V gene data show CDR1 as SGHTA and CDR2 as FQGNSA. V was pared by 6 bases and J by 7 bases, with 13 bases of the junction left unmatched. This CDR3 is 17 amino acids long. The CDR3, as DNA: TGTGCCAGCAGTTTCGGGCGACAGGGGGTGGGGAATTCACCCCTCCACTTT. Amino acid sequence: CASSFGRQGVGNSPLHF.